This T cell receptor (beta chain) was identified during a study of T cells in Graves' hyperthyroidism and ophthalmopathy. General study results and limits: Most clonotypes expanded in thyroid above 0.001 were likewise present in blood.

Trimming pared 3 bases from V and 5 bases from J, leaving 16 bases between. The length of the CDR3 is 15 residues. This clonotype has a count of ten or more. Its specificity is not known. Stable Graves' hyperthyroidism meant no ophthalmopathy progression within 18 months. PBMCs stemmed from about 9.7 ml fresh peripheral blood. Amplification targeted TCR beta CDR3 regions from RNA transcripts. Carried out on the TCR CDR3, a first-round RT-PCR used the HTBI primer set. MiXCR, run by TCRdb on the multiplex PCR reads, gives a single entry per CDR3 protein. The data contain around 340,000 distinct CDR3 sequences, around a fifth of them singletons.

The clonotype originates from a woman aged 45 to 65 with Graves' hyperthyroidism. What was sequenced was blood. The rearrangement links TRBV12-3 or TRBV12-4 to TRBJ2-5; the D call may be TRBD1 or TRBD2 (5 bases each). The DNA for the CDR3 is TGTGCCAGCAGTTTTCGGAGGCAGGGAAGGGAGACCCAGTACTTC. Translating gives CASSFRRQGRETQYF.